A selection of T cell receptor beta chains follows, all from one sample in a study of T cells in Graves' hyperthyroidism and ophthalmopathy. MiXCR, applied by TCRdb to the multiplex PCR reads, yields one record per CDR3 protein. The sample consists of roughly 580,000 distinct CDR3 sequences, about 43% of them appearing once. Sequencing used peripheral blood or thyroid tissue (not recorded which). Source of these receptors: a young woman with Graves' hyperthyroidism. Both conserved end residues are part of each CDR3. A D gene is named only where the DNA matches it firmly. Where a row states a size, it is once, few, many or the class of an expanded clone; other rows omit it.

V gene: TRBV7-9
J gene: TRBJ2-2
clone size: few
D gene: TRBD2
CDR3 protein: CASSPRTSTNTGELFF
CDR3 DNA: TGTGCCAGCAGCCCAAGGACTAGCACAAACACCGGGGAGCTGTTTTTT

V gene: TRBV19
J gene: TRBJ2-2
clone size: once
D gene: TRBD1
CDR3 protein: CASRQGAYGELLF
CDR3 DNA: TGTGCCAGCAGACAGGGCGCCTACGGGGAGCTGCTTTTT

V gene: TRBV24-1
J gene: TRBJ2-3
clone size: few
D gene: TRBD1
CDR3 protein: CATSDAGTADTQYF
CDR3 DNA: TGTGCCACCAGTGATGCTGGGACAGCAGATACGCAGTATTTT

V gene: TRBV15
J gene: TRBJ1-5
clone size: NA
D gene: TRBD1
CDR3 protein: CATSIDTGVRNQPQHF
CDR3 DNA: TGTGCCACCAGCATAGACACAGGGGTTCGCAATCAGCCCCAGCATTTT

V gene: TRBV7-2
J gene: TRBJ2-7
clone size: many
D gene: NA
CDR3 protein: CASSPSPWEQYF
CDR3 DNA: TGTGCCAGCAGCCCCAGTCCGTGGGAGCAGTACTTC

V gene: TRBV10-2
J gene: TRBJ1-1
clone size: NA
D gene: NA
CDR3 protein: CASKGGGLAEAFF
CDR3 DNA: TGCGCCAGCAAGGGGGGGGGTCTCGCTGAAGCTTTCTTT

V gene: TRBV20-1
J gene: TRBJ2-2
clone size: NA
D gene: NA
CDR3 protein: CSARDPEQIFTGELFF
CDR3 DNA: TGCAGTGCTAGAGATCCCGAACAGATCTTCACCGGGGAGCTGTTTTTT

V gene: TRBV7-8
J gene: TRBJ1-3
clone size: NA
D gene: NA
CDR3 protein: CERQFSGNTIYF
CDR3 DNA: TGTGAAAGACAGTTCTCTGGAAACACCATATATTTT

V gene: TRBV2
J gene: TRBJ2-7
clone size: many
D gene: NA
CDR3 protein: CATHYPHEQYF
CDR3 DNA: TGTGCCACCCACTATCCCCACGAGCAGTACTTC

V gene: TRBV20-1
J gene: TRBJ2-5
clone size: many
D gene: NA
CDR3 protein: CSAREVTQETQYF
CDR3 DNA: TGCAGTGCTAGAGAGGTTACCCAAGAGACCCAGTACTTC

V gene: TRBV9
J gene: TRBJ1-1
clone size: NA
D gene: NA
CDR3 protein: CASSQEGDPNTEAFF
CDR3 DNA: TGTGCCAGCAGCCAAGAAGGGGACCCGAACACTGAAGCTTTCTTT

V gene: TRBV10-3
J gene: TRBJ1-6
clone size: NA
D gene: NA
CDR3 protein: CAIKGTSNSPLHF
CDR3 DNA: TGTGCCATCAAAGGGACGTCGAATTCACCCCTCCACTTT

V gene: TRBV7-2
J gene: TRBJ1-5
clone size: NA
D gene: NA
CDR3 protein: CASEGGSGNQPQHF
CDR3 DNA: TGTGCCAGCGAGGGGGGTTCGGGCAATCAGCCCCAGCATTTT

V gene: TRBV29-1
J gene: TRBJ2-2
clone size: NA
D gene: TRBD1
CDR3 protein: CSVETQGAGELFF
CDR3 DNA: TGCAGCGTTGAGACTCAGGGGGCCGGGGAGCTGTTTTTT

V gene: TRBV11-2
J gene: TRBJ1-1
clone size: NA
D gene: NA
CDR3 protein: CASSVRSMNTEAFF
CDR3 DNA: TGTGCCAGCTCCGTCAGGTCCATGAACACTGAAGCTTTCTTT

V gene: TRBV10-3
J gene: TRBJ1-2
clone size: NA
D gene: NA
CDR3 protein: CAISDVAQGDYGCTF
CDR3 DNA: TGTGCCATCAGTGACGTAGCCCAGGGAGACTATGGCTGCACCTTC

V gene: TRBV7-9
J gene: TRBJ1-2
clone size: NA
D gene: NA
CDR3 protein: CASSQPIQGLSYGYTF
CDR3 DNA: TGCGCCAGCAGCCAACCGATTCAGGGGCTTAGCTATGGCTACACCTTC

V gene: TRBV7-9
J gene: TRBJ2-7
clone size: few
D gene: TRBD2
CDR3 protein: CASSLPAASGSYEQYF
CDR3 DNA: TGTGCCAGCAGCTTACCCGCGGCTAGCGGGAGCTACGAGCAGTACTTC

V gene: TRBV5-1
J gene: TRBJ2-5
clone size: NA
D gene: NA
CDR3 protein: CASTQFETQYF
CDR3 DNA: TGCGCCAGCACCCAGTTTGAGACCCAGTACTTC

V gene: TRBV7-9
J gene: TRBJ2-5
clone size: NA
D gene: NA
CDR3 protein: CASNRETGSSESETQYF
CDR3 DNA: TGTGCCAGCAACCGGGAAACGGGATCTAGCGAGTCAGAGACCCAGTACTTC

V gene: TRBV7-3
J gene: TRBJ2-2
clone size: many
D gene: TRBD2
CDR3 protein: CASSISGGGGELFF
CDR3 DNA: TGTGCCAGCAGCATTAGCGGGGGCGGCGGGGAGCTGTTTTTT

V gene: TRBV19
J gene: TRBJ2-5
clone size: NA
D gene: NA
CDR3 protein: CASSIGDQETQYF
CDR3 DNA: TGTGCCAGTAGTATCGGGGACCAAGAGACCCAGTACTTC

V gene: TRBV10-2
J gene: TRBJ2-7
clone size: few
D gene: NA
CDR3 protein: CASRMTGRGEQYF
CDR3 DNA: TGCGCCAGCAGAATGACAGGGAGGGGCGAGCAGTACTTC

V gene: TRBV7-2
J gene: TRBJ1-4
clone size: many
D gene: NA
CDR3 protein: CASSRAGEKLFF
CDR3 DNA: TGTGCCAGCAGCCGGGCGGGTGAAAAACTGTTTTTT

V gene: TRBV5-1
J gene: TRBJ2-5
clone size: NA
D gene: TRBD2
CDR3 protein: CASSSGLAGWETQYF
CDR3 DNA: TGCGCCAGCAGCTCCGGACTAGCGGGATGGGAGACCCAGTACTTC

V gene: TRBV20-1
J gene: TRBJ2-7
clone size: NA
D gene: TRBD1
CDR3 protein: CIGQVAYEQYF
CDR3 DNA: TGCATTGGACAGGTGGCCTACGAGCAGTACTTC

V gene: TRBV2
J gene: TRBJ1-5
clone size: many
D gene: NA
CDR3 protein: CASSPIGLSDQPQHF
CDR3 DNA: TGTGCCAGCAGTCCCATCGGGCTGTCGGATCAGCCCCAGCATTTT

V gene: TRBV29-1
J gene: TRBJ2-5
clone size: NA
D gene: NA
CDR3 protein: CSVAAGGSWQETQYF
CDR3 DNA: TGCAGCGTTGCAGCTGGGGGCAGTTGGCAAGAGACCCAGTACTTC

V gene: TRBV19
J gene: TRBJ2-7
clone size: NA
D gene: NA
CDR3 protein: CASSIKRAYEQYF
CDR3 DNA: TGTGCCAGTAGTATAAAGCGTGCCTACGAGCAGTACTTC

V gene: TRBV7-9
J gene: TRBJ2-6
clone size: few
D gene: NA
CDR3 protein: CASSLGGGFGANVLTF
CDR3 DNA: TGTGCCAGCAGCTTAGGAGGGGGTTTTGGGGCCAACGTCCTGACTTTC

V gene: TRBV29-1
J gene: TRBJ2-7
clone size: NA
D gene: NA
CDR3 protein: CSLGRRAYEQYF
CDR3 DNA: TGCAGTTTGGGCCGGCGGGCCTACGAGCAGTACTTC

V gene: TRBV27
J gene: TRBJ1-1
clone size: NA
D gene: NA
CDR3 protein: CASSLRIWDTEAFF
CDR3 DNA: TGTGCCAGCAGTTTGAGGATTTGGGACACTGAAGCTTTCTTT

V gene: TRBV20-1
J gene: TRBJ2-7
clone size: few
D gene: TRBD1
CDR3 protein: CSARTDRYYEQYF
CDR3 DNA: TGCAGTGCTCGAACGGACAGGTATTACGAGCAGTACTTC

V gene: TRBV20-1
J gene: TRBJ2-7
clone size: NA
D gene: TRBD1
CDR3 protein: CSATYRDRGDYEQYF
CDR3 DNA: TGCAGTGCTACCTACCGGGACAGGGGAGATTACGAGCAGTACTTC

V gene: TRBV7-9
J gene: TRBJ1-1
clone size: NA
D gene: TRBD1
CDR3 protein: CASSTNRDRGVGTEAFF
CDR3 DNA: TGTGCCAGCAGCACGAACCGGGACAGGGGTGTAGGAACTGAAGCTTTCTTT

V gene: TRBV6-6
J gene: TRBJ1-2
clone size: NA
D gene: NA
CDR3 protein: CASSFDRNYNYGYTF
CDR3 DNA: TGTGCCAGCAGTTTCGACAGGAACTATAACTATGGCTACACCTTC

V gene: TRBV5-6
J gene: TRBJ1-1
clone size: NA
D gene: NA
CDR3 protein: CASSLTTGHRGTEAFF
CDR3 DNA: TGTGCCAGCAGCCTGACGACGGGACACCGAGGCACTGAAGCTTTCTTT

V gene: TRBV20-1
J gene: TRBJ2-6
clone size: NA
D gene: NA
CDR3 protein: CSARDFGSGANVLTF
CDR3 DNA: TGCAGTGCTAGAGATTTTGGCTCTGGGGCCAACGTCCTGACTTTC

V gene: TRBV7-2
J gene: TRBJ2-5
clone size: many
D gene: NA
CDR3 protein: CASSLVGGRETQYF
CDR3 DNA: TGTGCCAGCAGCTTAGTGGGGGGCCGAGAGACCCAGTACTTC